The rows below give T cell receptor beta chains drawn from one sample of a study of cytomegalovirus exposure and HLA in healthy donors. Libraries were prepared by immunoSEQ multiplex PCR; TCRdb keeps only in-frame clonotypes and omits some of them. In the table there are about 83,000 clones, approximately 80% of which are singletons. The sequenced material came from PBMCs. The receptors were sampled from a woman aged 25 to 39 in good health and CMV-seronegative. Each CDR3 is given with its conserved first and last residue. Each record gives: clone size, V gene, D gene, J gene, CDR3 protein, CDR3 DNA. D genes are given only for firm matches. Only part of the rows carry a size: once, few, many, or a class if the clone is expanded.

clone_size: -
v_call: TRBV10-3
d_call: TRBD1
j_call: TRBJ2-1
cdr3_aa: CAIDRGNDNEQFF
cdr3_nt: TGTGCCATCGACAGGGGGAACGACAATGAGCAGTTCTTC

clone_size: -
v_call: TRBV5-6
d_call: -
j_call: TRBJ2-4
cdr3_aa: CASSFDLRFLSAKNIQYF
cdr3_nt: TGTGCCAGCAGCTTTGACCTCAGGTTTCTGTCGGCCAAAAACATTCAGTACTTC

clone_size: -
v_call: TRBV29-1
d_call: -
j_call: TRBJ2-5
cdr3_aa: CSVQGEGETQYF
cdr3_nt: TGCAGCGTCCAAGGCGAGGGAGAGACCCAGTACTTC

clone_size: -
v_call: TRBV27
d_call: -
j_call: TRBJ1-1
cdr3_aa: CASSLGQTNTEAFF
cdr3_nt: TGTGCCAGCAGTTTGGGACAAACGAACACTGAAGCTTTCTTT

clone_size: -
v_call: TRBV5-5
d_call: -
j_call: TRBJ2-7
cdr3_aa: CASSHLGLQYKYF
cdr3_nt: TGTGCCAGCAGCCACCTGGGACTCCAATACAAGTACTTC

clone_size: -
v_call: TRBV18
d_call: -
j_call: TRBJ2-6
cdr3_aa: CASSPLGHSSGANVLTF
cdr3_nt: TGTGCCAGCTCACCATTGGGACACTCCTCTGGGGCCAACGTCCTGACTTTC

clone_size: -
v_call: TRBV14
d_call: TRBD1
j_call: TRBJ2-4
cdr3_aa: CASSQVWDREREHIQYF
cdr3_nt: TGTGCCAGCAGCCAAGTATGGGACAGGGAGAGGGAGCACATTCAGTACTTC

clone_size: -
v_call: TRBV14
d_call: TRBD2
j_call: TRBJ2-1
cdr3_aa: CASSPIRTSGRETYNEQFF
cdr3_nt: TGTGCCAGCAGCCCAATCCGGACTAGCGGGAGGGAAACCTACAATGAGCAGTTCTTC

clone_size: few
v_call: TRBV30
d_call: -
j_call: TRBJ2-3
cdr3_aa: CAWSVRARASDTQYF
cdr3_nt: TGTGCCTGGAGTGTACGAGCCAGGGCAAGTGATACGCAGTATTTT

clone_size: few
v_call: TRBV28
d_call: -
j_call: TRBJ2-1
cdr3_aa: CASSFSGYNEQFF
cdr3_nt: TGTGCCAGCAGTTTTTCAGGATACAATGAGCAGTTCTTC

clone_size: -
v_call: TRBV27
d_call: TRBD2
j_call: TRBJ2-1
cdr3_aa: CASSPIGLAGRHEQFF
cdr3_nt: TGTGCCAGCAGTCCTATAGGACTAGCGGGACGGCATGAGCAGTTCTTC

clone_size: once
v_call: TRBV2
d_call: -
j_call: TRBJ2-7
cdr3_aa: CASSVPTTWDTLYEQYF
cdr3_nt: TGTGCCAGCAGTGTCCCCACAACCTGGGACACCCTTTACGAGCAGTACTTC

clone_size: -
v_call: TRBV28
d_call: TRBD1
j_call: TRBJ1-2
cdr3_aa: CASDRGGYGYTF
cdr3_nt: TGTGCCAGCGACAGGGGAGGCTATGGCTACACCTTC

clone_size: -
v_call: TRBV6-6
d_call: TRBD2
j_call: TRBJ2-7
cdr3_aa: CASSLGTSGRAGQYF
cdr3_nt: TGTGCCAGCAGTCTAGGGACTAGCGGGAGGGCCGGGCAGTACTTC

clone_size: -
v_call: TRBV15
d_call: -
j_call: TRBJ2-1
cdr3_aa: CATSRVLVGEQFF
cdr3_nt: TGTGCCACCAGCAGAGTTCTGGTCGGGGAGCAGTTCTTC

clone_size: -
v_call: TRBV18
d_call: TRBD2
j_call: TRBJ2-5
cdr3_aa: CASSPLTGLAGQETQYF
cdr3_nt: TGTGCCAGCTCACCCCTAACCGGACTAGCGGGGCAAGAGACCCAGTACTTC

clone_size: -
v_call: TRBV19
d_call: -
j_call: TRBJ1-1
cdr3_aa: CASSSLAQGIFTEAFF
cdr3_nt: TGTGCCAGTAGTTCTTTGGCGCAGGGGATTTTCACTGAAGCTTTCTTT

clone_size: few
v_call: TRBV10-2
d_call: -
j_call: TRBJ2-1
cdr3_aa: CASMGPGNEQFF
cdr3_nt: TGCGCCAGCATGGGTCCGGGCAATGAGCAGTTCTTC

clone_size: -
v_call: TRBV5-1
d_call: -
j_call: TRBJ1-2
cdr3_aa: CASSSGAGVYYGYTF
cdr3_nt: TGCGCCAGCAGCTCTGGGGCAGGGGTTTACTATGGCTACACCTTC

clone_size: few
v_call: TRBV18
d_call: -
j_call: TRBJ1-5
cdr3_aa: CASSPTWNQPQHF
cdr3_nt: TGTGCCAGCTCACCAACTTGGAATCAGCCCCAGCATTTT

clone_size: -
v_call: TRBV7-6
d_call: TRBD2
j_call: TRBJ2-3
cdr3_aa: CASSAGGGTDTQYF
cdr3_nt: TGTGCCAGCAGCGCGGGAGGAGGCACAGATACGCAGTATTTT

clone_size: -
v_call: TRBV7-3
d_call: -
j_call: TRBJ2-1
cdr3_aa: CASSLSSSSYNEQFF
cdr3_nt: TGTGCCAGCAGCTTATCCTCGAGCTCCTACAATGAGCAGTTCTTC

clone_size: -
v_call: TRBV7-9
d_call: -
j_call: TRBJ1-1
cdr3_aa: CASSLEGETEAFF
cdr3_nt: TGTGCCAGCAGCTTAGAGGGAGAGACTGAAGCTTTCTTT

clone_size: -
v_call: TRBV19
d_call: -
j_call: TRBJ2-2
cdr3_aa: CASGTRNTGELFF
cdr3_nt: TGTGCCAGCGGCACTAGAAACACCGGGGAGCTGTTTTTT

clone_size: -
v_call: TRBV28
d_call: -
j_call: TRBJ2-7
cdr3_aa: CASSLTALRIYEQYF
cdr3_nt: TGTGCCAGCAGTTTGACAGCGCTAAGGATCTACGAGCAGTACTTC

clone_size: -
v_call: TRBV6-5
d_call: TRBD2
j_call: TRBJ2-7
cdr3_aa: CASSSGLAGYEQYF
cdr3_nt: TGTGCCAGCAGTTCGGGACTAGCGGGATACGAGCAGTACTTC